This T cell receptor beta chain originates from a study of T-cell reconstitution after alpha-beta-depleted transplantation in children. Study-wide results and limits: At day 60, the high TCRbeta diversity found in some patients originated from recipient T cells and thymic progenitors that had survived.

Germline CDR1 DFQATT, CDR2 SNEGSKA (reference sequence). V gave up 6 bases and J gave up 2 bases, with 10 bases separating them. The CDR3 contains 13 residues. Comments on this clonotype: Its antigen is currently unknown.

For TCRbeta, the library was prepared with unique molecular identifiers. MiXCR was run by TCRdb on the PCR reads, yielding one entry per CDR3 protein. Among about 240,000 distinct CDR3 sequences listed, about a quarter were seen once. This receptor was obtained from a girl aged 2 to 9 with Fanconi anemia, due to receive a stem cell transplant. Source: PBMCs, taken before TCRalphabeta/CD19-depleted stem cell transplant. The V gene is TRBV20-1, the J gene TRBJ1-4, with D perhaps matching TRBD1 (5 bases). DNA for the CDR3: TGCAGTGCCCCGGGACCGACTAATGAAAAACTGTTTTTT. The encoded protein is CSAPGPTNEKLFF.